These 18 T cell receptor beta chains came from one sample sequenced in a study of memory B cells and T cells in multiple sclerosis. Antigen specificity for these receptors is unknown. Generated by immunoSEQ multiplex PCR, the TCRdb table keeps only in-frame clones and is missing some. The sample gives under 50,000 clones, over 75% of which show up once; more than 0.95% is in the top ten. After stimulus-free culture, autoproliferating CFSE-dim and non-proliferating CFSE-high T cells were sequenced separately. Cultures began with about 4.5x10^7 CFSE-labeled PBMCs, unstimulated for 7 to 8 days, with replicate wells pooled. Sequenced material: PBMCs from blood kept in culture. Source of these receptors: a human donor with multiple sclerosis.

The chain combines TRBV11-2 with TRBJ2-1; possible D gene TRBD2, 6 bases. The CDR3 runs 15 residues. The germline V gene has CDR1 SGHAT and CDR2 FQNNGV. V gave up 6 bases and J gave up 2 bases, with 14 bases separating them. The CDR3 protein is CASSHTGTPYNEQFF. CDR3 bases: TGTGCCAGCAGTCATACCGGGACTCCCTACAATGAGCAGTTCTTC.

The chain recombines TRBV15 with TRBJ2-7; D ambiguous. V lost 4 bases, J lost 5 bases, and 12 bases lay in between. The CDR3 contains 13 residues. Germline lookup yields CDR1 LNHNV and CDR2 YYDKDF (reference sequence). The CDR3 loop is CATSNAMTHEQYF. The CDR3 nucleotides are TGTGCCACCAGCAATGCCATGACCCACGAGCAGTACTTC.

In its sample, this clone ranks as medium-sized (0.01 to 0.1%). The chain uses TRBV14 and TRBJ1-4; the D gene is possibly TRBD1 (6 bases). V shed 6 bases and J shed 7 bases, with 18 bases lying between them. The CDR3 has 15 residues. CDR1 SGHDN and CDR2 FVKESK come from the germline V gene. CDR3 residues: CASSPRGGRGEKLFF. CDR3 coding DNA: TGTGCCAGCAGTCCCCGGGGGGGCAGGGGTGAAAAACTGTTTTTT.

The rearrangement joins TRBV15 to TRBJ2-1; D is possibly TRBD1 (6 bases). From germline, CDR1 is LNHNV and CDR2 YYDKDF (reference sequence). Trimming stripped 5 bases from V and 4 bases from J, with 12 bases between. The CDR3 totals 14 residues. In nucleotides, the CDR3 is TGTGCCACCAGCGGACAGCAAAGATACAATGAGCAGTTCTTC. Translated, it gives CATSGQQRYNEQFF.

The J gene is TRBJ1-5, the V gene TRBV4-1; TRBD1 matches at 7 bases. This CDR3 has 14 residues. V shed 6 bases and J 6 bases; nucleotides not matched to a gene: 8. The germline gives CDR1 MGHRA, CDR2 YSYEKL. CDR3: CASSQRQGGQPQHF. Here the CDR3 DNA reads TGCGCCAGCAGTCAAAGACAGGGAGGTCAGCCCCAGCATTTT.

The chain employs TRBV7-8 and TRBJ1-5; the D is unclear. CDR3 length: 15 residues. The germline CDR1 and CDR2 sequences are SGHVS and FQNEAQ. Trimming removed 6 bases at V and 0 bases at J, with 12 bases between. The CDR3 region has the DNA TGTGCCAGCAGTGCCGACTTTTATAGCAATCAGCCCCAGCATTTT. Protein product: CASSADFYSNQPQHF.

The V and J genes are TRBV19 and TRBJ1-1, with 11 nucleotides matching TRBD1. In germline, CDR1 is LNHDA, CDR2 SQIVND (reference sequence). Trimming took 3 bases from V and 0 from J; bases not matched to a gene: 3. The CDR3 loop spans 16 amino acids. CDR3 region: CASSIRTGGVNTEAFF. CDR3 in DNA: TGTGCCAGTAGTATCCGGACAGGGGGCGTGAACACTGAAGCTTTCTTT.

The CDR3 here is CASSLSLEPGYNSPLHF. The DNA for the CDR3 is TGTGCCAGCAGTTTATCGCTAGAGCCCGGTTATAATTCACCCCTCCACTTT. The chain uses TRBV27 and TRBJ1-6; D remains unclear. From germline, CDR1 is MNHEY and CDR2 SMNVEV (reference sequence). CDR3 length equals 17 residues. The ends were cut back, 0 bases at V and 4 bases at J, with 13 bases in the middle.

This sequence joins TRBV2 and TRBJ2-7; TRBD2 aligns across 7 bases. Germline V lookup: CDR1 SNHLY, CDR2 FYNNEI. This CDR3 spans 12 amino acids. The ends lost 3 bases at V and 6 bases at J; junction bases unmatched: 2. CDR3 nucleotide sequence: TGTGCCAGCAGTGAGGGAGGGGTCGAGCAGTACTTC. It yields the protein CASSEGGVEQYF.

This chain links TRBV11-2 with TRBJ1-1; D not resolved. The CDR3 has 13 amino acids. V lost 0 bases and J 3 bases, leaving 5 bases between the germline ends. The germline V gene has CDR1 SGHAT and CDR2 FQNNGV. The CDR3 DNA sequence: TGTGCCAGCAGCTTAGACCGGGACACTGAAGCTTTCTTT. This translates into CASSLDRDTEAFF.

Only a few counts were recorded for this clone. V and J are TRBV2 and TRBJ1-3; no clear D gene. The ends were cut back, 11 bases at V and 4 bases at J, with 12 bases in the middle. The germline CDR1 and CDR2 sequences are SNHLY and FYNNEI. The CDR3 consists of 12 residues. Here the CDR3 DNA reads TGTGCCCTCAGGAGTTTCGGAAACACCATATATTTT. It translates to CALRSFGNTIYF. The variable domain in full, completed from reference TRBV2 and TRBJ1-3, reads EPEVTQTPSHQVTQMGQEVILRCVPISNHLYFYWYRQILGQKVEFLVSFYNNEISEKSEIFDDQFSVERPDGSNFTLKIRSTKLEDSAMYFCALRSFGNTIYFGEGSWLTVV.

The chain carries TRBV7-6 and TRBJ2-2, with TRBD1 matching over 9 bases. The V gene's germline CDR1 is SGHVS and CDR2 FNYEAQ. The CDR3 consists of 15 residues. Trimming cost V 3 bases and J 3 bases; bases outside gene matches: 2. This chain's CDR3 is CASSLGQGYTGELFF. The CDR3 DNA is TGTGCCAGCAGCTTGGGACAGGGTTACACCGGGGAGCTGTTTTTT. The full variable domain, rest sourced from reference TRBV7-6 and TRBJ2-2, is GAGVSQSPRYKVTKRGQDVALRCDPISGHVSLYWYRQALGQGPEFLTYFNYEAQQDKSGLPNDRFSAERPEGSISTLTIQRTEQRDSAMYRCASSLGQGYTGELFFGEGSRLTVL.

The CDR3 loop is CASLQRGNEKLFF. In DNA form, the CDR3 reads TGTGCCAGTCTCCAACGGGGAAATGAAAAACTGTTTTTT. The chain uses TRBV19 and TRBJ1-4; D is unresolved. The CDR3 runs to 13 residues. Trimming stripped 8 bases from V and 5 bases from J, with 12 bases between. Germline V lookup: CDR1 LNHDA, CDR2 SQIVND (reference sequence).

The chain recombines TRBV5-1 with TRBJ1-6; weak D call: TRBD1 (5 bases). Germline lookup yields CDR1 SGHRS and CDR2 YFSETQ. The CDR3 is 23 residues long. With 4 bases removed from V and 0 bases from J, the gap between germline ends came to 32 bases. As DNA, the CDR3 is TGCGCCAGCAGCCTTCTCGTCGAGGGGACTCCTCAGGTCCGGAGCTCCTATAATTCACCCCTCCACTTT. Encoded protein: CASSLLVEGTPQVRSSYNSPLHF.

Worth noting for this clone: One junction end disagrees with the germline gene, perhaps due to a read error. In nucleotides, the CDR3 is TGTGCCGGCAGTGCATACGGGACAGATTCCTACTATGGCTACACCTTC. Protein: CAGSAYGTDSYYGYTF. The chain uses TRBV6-1 and TRBJ1-2; 7 bases match TRBD1. The CDR3 has 16 residues. Germline V gives CDR1 MNHNS, CDR2 SASEGT.

CDR3 region: CASSQTRGTEAFF. In DNA, the CDR3 is TGTGCCAGCAGCCAGACCCGGGGCACTGAAGCTTTCTTT. The chain couples TRBV9 to TRBJ1-1; no definite D call. This CDR3 region has 13 residues. Trimming left V 4 bases short and J 4 bases short, with 11 bases between. CDR1 and CDR2 from the germline V gene are SGDLS and YYNGEE.

This rearrangement joins TRBV11-3 to TRBJ1-1; a possible D gene is TRBD1 (6 bases). CDR3 length equals 13 residues. Germline V gene lookup returns CDR1 SGHNT and CDR2 YENEEA. The ends were cut back, 4 bases at V and 4 bases at J, with 10 bases in the middle. In nucleotides, the CDR3 is TGTGCCAGCAGCTCACAGGGTTTCACTGAAGCTTTCTTT. This sequence encodes CASSSQGFTEAFF.

This sequence joins TRBV7-8 and TRBJ2-7; D may be TRBD1 (6 bases). Trimming stripped 6 bases from V and 9 bases from J, with 18 bases between. This CDR3 region has 13 residues. CDR1 is SGHVS and CDR2 is FQNEAQ in the germline V gene. The CDR3 nucleotides read TGTGCCAGCAGGGCGACCATGCAGGGGAGGCAGTACTTC. Translation: CASRATMQGRQYF.